The present entry profiles one TCR beta chain with its context. The protocol was immunoSEQ multiplex PCR, while the TCRdb copy is restricted to in-frame clones and leaves out a portion. Of 14,000 to 15,000 clones listed, roughly 86% are singletons. This sample was taken from a study of blood T cell repertoires in COVID-19. Study details: From T cells, B-cell-depleted T cells, or PBMCs came the material, which was cDNA or gDNA.

Losses at the gene ends were 4 bases for V and 4 bases for J; bases not matched to a gene: 0. This CDR3 comprises 14 residues. Germline V gene lookup returns CDR1 MNHEY and CDR2 SMNVEV (reference sequence). The rearrangement links TRBV27 to TRBJ2-1; 11 bases line up with TRBD2. This sequence was found in a human donor in a cohort sampled during active COVID-19. The sample taken for sequencing was peripheral blood. This CDR3 reads CASSSSGGYNEQFF. The DNA for the CDR3 is TGTGCCAGCAGTTCTAGCGGGGGGTACAATGAGCAGTTCTTC.